Following are 25 T cell receptor beta chains from one sample sequenced in a study of T-cell memory formation after mild COVID-19. TCRdb re-called the 5' RACE reads through MiXCR, storing one row per CDR3 protein. The sample holds around 510,000 distinct CDR3 sequences; less than 25% are singletons and the top ten take under 8.5%. The sample consisted of PBMCs or a T cell subset sorted from them (not recorded which). The source of these receptors is an adult woman who had mild COVID-19 (a few samples of this study predate the infection). Cell type and time point are not known.

The sample holds a few counts of this clonotype. The genes are TRBV9 and TRBJ2-2, with 7 bases fitting TRBD2. The junction had 13 bases not matched to a gene; V was cut back by 0 bases and J by 5 bases. There are 18 residues in the CDR3. In germline, CDR1 is SGDLS, CDR2 YYNGEE. For the CDR3, the DNA is TGTGCCAGCAGCGTAGGAGGATTCGGGGGGAGAAAGACCGGGGAGCTGTTTTTT. Translated: CASSVGGFGGRKTGELFF.

V gene TRBV3-1 combines with J gene TRBJ1-2; maybe TRBD1 (5 bases). The CDR3 extends over 15 amino acids. Trimming removed 0 bases from V and 6 bases from J, with 14 bases in between. Germline V gene lookup returns CDR1 LGHDT and CDR2 YNNKEL (reference sequence). The CDR3 spells CASSQEGLRHHGYTF. The CDR3 DNA follows: TGTGCCAGCAGCCAAGAGGGGCTTAGACATCATGGCTACACCTTC.

This clonotype was recorded many times. J is TRBJ2-7 and V is TRBV28, with TRBD2 identical over 11 bases. Germline V gene sequence: CDR1 MDHEN, CDR2 SYDVKM. Trimming took 4 bases from V and 3 from J; bases not matched to a gene: 8. CDR3 length equals 16 residues. CDR3 DNA: TGTGCCAGCAGTTCGGCGGGAACTAGCGGGAGCTACGAGCAGTACTTC. Amino acid sequence: CASSSAGTSGSYEQYF.

This chain uses TRBV7-3 with TRBJ2-2, with D perhaps being TRBD1 or TRBD2 (5 bases each). Germline V gene data show CDR1 as SGHTA and CDR2 as FQGTGA. V lost 2 bases and J lost 4, with 17 bases in between. This CDR3 has 17 residues. This CDR3 is CASSLGIGGSLTGELFF. CDR3 sequence (DNA): TGTGCCAGCAGCTTAGGAATTGGGGGATCTCTCACCGGGGAGCTGTTTTTT.

This clonotype was counted a few times. The rearrangement uses TRBV12-3 or TRBV12-4 and TRBJ2-7; 8 nucleotides agree with TRBD2. Losses at the gene ends were 5 bases for V and 3 bases for J; bases not matched to a gene: 6. The CDR3 consists of 14 residues. The CDR3 sequence is CASSPYRGGYEQYF. The CDR3 DNA follows: TGTGCCAGCAGTCCCTATCGGGGGGGCTACGAGCAGTACTTC.

This clonotype was seen ten or more times. This chain uses TRBV4-1 with TRBJ2-7; no firm D call. V lost 2 bases, J lost 2 bases, and 7 bases lay in between. The CDR3 sequence is 13 residues long. Germline V gives CDR1 MGHRA, CDR2 YSYEKL. CDR3 protein: CASSQTTTYEQYF. In DNA, the CDR3 is TGCGCCAGCAGCCAAACTACCACCTACGAGCAGTACTTC.

This clonotype has more than one count but fewer than ten. This chain connects TRBV6-1 to TRBJ2-5; D not certain. The V gene lost 10 bases and the J gene lost 2 bases, with 11 bases spanning the gap. This CDR3 comprises 12 residues. Looked up from germline, CDR1 is MNHNS and CDR2 is SASEGT. The CDR3 nucleotides read TGTGCCACCCAAAGGCAACAAGAGACCCAGTACTTC. Translation gives CATQRQQETQYF.

The gene calls are TRBV21-1 and TRBJ2-7. TRBV21-1 is labeled a pseudogene. This CDR3 is 12 amino acids long. The CDR3: CASQNRLVEQYF. The CDR3, as DNA: TGTGCCAGCCAGAACAGACTGGTCGAGCAGTACTTC.

This clonotype showed up just a few times. The chain links TRBV29-1 to TRBJ1-1; D ambiguous. Per germline, CDR1 SQVTM and CDR2 ANQGSEA. The CDR3 covers 13 residues. V gave up 4 bases and J gave up 1 base, with 10 bases separating them. CDR3 coding DNA: TGCAGCGTTGTGGTCTCAGCGAACACTGAAGCTTTCTTT. It is translated as CSVVVSANTEAFF.

The chain combines TRBV7-8 with TRBJ2-2; D possibly matches TRBD1 or TRBD2 (6 bases each). V was trimmed by 2 bases and J by 3 bases, leaving 10 bases between them. The CDR3 totals 15 residues. Germline values: CDR1 SGHVS, CDR2 FQNEAQ. The CDR3 DNA sequence: TGTGCCAGCAGCTTACGGAGGGGGGACACCGGGGAGCTGTTTTTT. Translated: CASSLRRGDTGELFF.

J is TRBJ1-5 and V is TRBV7-2; D gene uncertain. The length of the CDR3 is 13 residues. Per the germline V gene, CDR1 is SGHTA and CDR2 is FQGNSA. V was pared by 5 bases and J by 7 bases, with 12 bases between. CDR3 residues: CASSVLKNQPQHF. The CDR3 DNA is TGTGCCAGCAGCGTTCTCAAGAACCAGCCCCAGCATTTT.

This chain joins TRBV24-1 and TRBJ2-3, with 8 bases lining up with TRBD2. This CDR3 is 17 amino acids long. The V segment lost 3 bases and the J segment 1 base; nucleotides outside the gene matches: 8. Per germline, CDR1 KGHDR and CDR2 SFDVKD. The CDR3 DNA follows: TGTGCCACCAGTGATCCCGCCTTACTAGCGGGCACAGATACGCAGTATTTT. Protein: CATSDPALLAGTDTQYF.

This clonotype appeared many times. The CDR3 reads CASSPVRGGRDNEQFF. CDR3 coding DNA: TGTGCCAGCAGTCCCGTCCGGGGGGGGCGAGACAATGAGCAGTTCTTC. The chain has TRBV12-3 or TRBV12-4 and TRBJ2-1, with 8 positions matching TRBD2. This CDR3 has 16 residues. Trimming took 5 bases from V and 5 from J; bases not matched to a gene: 11.

As for this clonotype: An end of the junction differs from the germline gene, which may be a read error. The rearrangement links TRBV24-1 to TRBJ2-1; TRBD2 aligns across 10 bases. Germline CDR1 is KGHDR and CDR2 is SFDVKD. The CDR3 is 15 residues long. The CDR3 DNA sequence: TGTGCCACCAGTGATTTGCCTAGCGGGAGCCCCTTCTTGAACTTC. Amino acid sequence: CATSDLPSGSPFLNF.

This clonotype was picked up a small number of times. The V and J genes are TRBV5-1 and TRBJ2-5; D could derive from TRBD1 or TRBD2 (5 bases each). Deletions cut 9 bases from V and 2 bases from J, with 11 bases between. The germline V gene has CDR1 SGHRS and CDR2 YFSETQ. CDR3 length: 12 amino acids. The CDR3 DNA sequence: TGCGCCACGAGGGGACCTCAAGAGACCCAGTACTTC. Its protein is CATRGPQETQYF.

The chain carries TRBV5-1 and TRBJ1-1; 7 bases fit TRBD1. The CDR3 contains 14 residues. V was clipped by 3 bases and J by 1 base; unmatched bases: 3. Germline values: CDR1 SGHRS, CDR2 YFSETQ. The CDR3 sequence: CASSWDSSNTEAFF. As DNA, the CDR3 is TGCGCCAGCAGCTGGGACAGTTCGAACACTGAAGCTTTCTTT.

This clonotype was picked up a small number of times. The J gene is TRBJ2-1, the V gene TRBV12-3 or TRBV12-4, with unresolved D. The germline V and J ends were trimmed by 2 bases and 2 bases, with 13 bases remaining between them. The CDR3 extends over 16 amino acids. CDR3 nucleotides: TGTGCCAGCAGTTTATTTTGGGGAAACGCCTACAATGAGCAGTTCTTC. Its protein is CASSLFWGNAYNEQFF.

V is TRBV4-1 and J is TRBJ2-1; TRBD1 matches 8 bases. The CDR3 extends over 17 amino acids. After removal of 0 bases from V and 7 bases from J, the junction contained 11 bases not matched to a gene. CDR1 is MGHRA and CDR2 is YSYEKL in the germline V gene. This CDR3 is CASSQDVAGGSRNEQFF. CDR3 coding DNA: TGCGCCAGCAGCCAAGATGTGGCAGGGGGCTCAAGAAATGAGCAGTTCTTC.

This chain links TRBV5-1 with TRBJ1-2; a weak D match, TRBD1 (6 bases). The V gene's germline CDR1 is SGHRS and CDR2 YFSETQ. This CDR3 has 14 amino acids. V lost 0 bases and J 4 bases, leaving 10 bases between the germline ends. CDR3: CASSLERTAYGYTF. Written as DNA, the CDR3 is TGCGCCAGCAGCTTGGAAAGGACAGCCTATGGCTACACCTTC.

The V call is TRBV7-2, the J call TRBJ2-2; the D gene is possibly TRBD2 (5 bases). V was trimmed by 2 bases and J by 4 bases, leaving 14 bases between them. CDR3 size: 16 residues. CDR1 is SGHTA, CDR2 FQGNSA, per germline. The CDR3 DNA follows: TGTGCCAGCAGCTTAAATCCGGGGTTGAGCACCGGGGAGCTGTTTTTT. It translates to CASSLNPGLSTGELFF.

This chain connects TRBV19 to TRBJ2-7, with TRBD2 identical over 7 bases. Germline CDR1 is LNHDA and CDR2 is SQIVND (reference sequence). V dropped 5 bases and J dropped 3; count of bases not matched to a gene: 13. There are 16 residues in the CDR3. The CDR3 region is CASSEMTSSFFYEQYF. The CDR3 DNA reads as TGTGCCAGTAGTGAAATGACTAGCTCATTTTTCTACGAGCAGTACTTC.

The chain couples TRBV12-3 or TRBV12-4 to TRBJ2-5; D possibly matches TRBD1 or TRBD2 (5 bases each). V lost 4 bases, J lost 1 base, and 10 bases lay in between. This CDR3 comprises 14 residues. The CDR3 sequence: CASSYPGTQETQYF. CDR3 bases: TGTGCCAGCAGTTATCCCGGGACCCAAGAGACCCAGTACTTC.

This clonotype has more than one count but fewer than ten. V and J are TRBV7-6 and TRBJ2-2; TRBD2 aligns across 11 bases. The germline CDR1 and CDR2 sequences are SGHVS and FNYEAQ. The J segment lost 4 bases and the V segment lost 6 bases, leaving 10 bases of the junction unmatched. The CDR3 has 17 residues. The CDR3 DNA sequence: TGTGCCAGCAGAACGCTAGCGGGAGGCGGTGGCACCGGGGAGCTGTTTTTT. Translating it yields CASRTLAGGGGTGELFF.

This clonotype turned up a few times. In nucleotides, the CDR3 is TGTGCCAGCAGTCCTAGCGGGAGTAATGGCCCCTACGAGCAGTACTTC. Translated, it gives CASSPSGSNGPYEQYF. V is TRBV9 and J is TRBJ2-7; 10 bases align to TRBD2. CDR1 is SGDLS, CDR2 YYNGEE, per germline. V was clipped by 5 bases and J by 2 bases; unmatched bases: 10. The CDR3 runs to 16 residues.

This clonotype appeared a few times. The chain has TRBV7-9 and TRBJ2-3; D is unresolved. The CDR3 runs 15 residues. Trimming pared 2 bases from V and 1 base from J, leaving 10 bases between. CDR1 and CDR2 from the germline V gene are SEHNR and FQNEAQ (reference sequence). The DNA for the CDR3 is TGTGCCAGCAGCTTAAGCAGGAGTGGCACAGATACGCAGTATTTT. The encoded protein is CASSLSRSGTDTQYF. Full variable domain (outside the CDR3, taken from reference TRBV7-9 and TRBJ2-3): DTGVSQNPRHKITKRGQNVTFRCDPISEHNRLYWYRQTLGQGPEFLTYFQNEAQLEKSRLLSDRFSAERPKGSFSTLEIQRTEQGDSAMYLCASSLSRSGTDTQYFGPGTRLTVL.